The 13 T cell receptor beta chains listed next were all sequenced from one sample in a study of response to subunit inactivated influenza vaccine. TCRdb used MiXCR to reprocess the RT-PCR reads, holding one entry per CDR3 protein. Of 560,000 or so distinct CDR3 sequences listed, about 8% are singletons. Specimen: PBMCs from blood, collected less than 30 months after vaccination. These receptors came from a man between 50 and 75 years old who received an inactivated influenza vaccine.

The genes are TRBV12-3 or TRBV12-4 and TRBJ2-2, with 8 bases matching TRBD2. V lost 2 bases, J lost 6 bases, and 17 bases stayed unmatched. The CDR3 loop spans 19 amino acids. The CDR3 loop reads CASSLTPSGLGSRSGELFF. Written as DNA, the CDR3 is TGTGCCAGCAGTTTAACCCCTAGCGGGTTAGGATCCCGATCCGGGGAGCTGTTTTTT.

This clonotype was detected a few times. The chain joins TRBV12-3 or TRBV12-4 to TRBJ2-3, with D unclear. The CDR3 is made up of 12 amino acids. The V end was cut by 5 bases, the J end by 5 bases, with 8 bases between. CDR3 bases: TGTGCCAGCAGTATACAGCGAGATACGCAGTATTTT. Its translation: CASSIQRDTQYF.

This chain uses TRBV7-2 with TRBJ2-3; D call uncertain. There are 14 residues in the CDR3. V dropped 3 bases and J dropped 2 bases, with 9 bases sitting between them. The germline CDR1 and CDR2 sequences are SGHTA and FQGNSA. DNA for the CDR3: TGTGCCAGCAGCTTCCTGGGCTTCACAGATACGCAGTATTTT. Translation: CASSFLGFTDTQYF.

A word on this clonotype: A read error may account for a junction end that differs from germline. The gene calls are TRBV6-2 or TRBV6-3 and TRBJ2-2; 13 bases map to TRBD2. Germline values: CDR1 MNHEY, CDR2 SVGEGT. CDR3 size: 15 residues. The CDR3 region is CASGTSGTNTGELFF. The CDR3 region has the DNA TGTGCCAGCGGGACTAGCGGGACGAACACCGGGGAGCTGTTTTTC.

The sample holds a few counts of this clonotype. V is TRBV20-1 and J is TRBJ2-5; D is undetermined. The CDR3 runs to 14 residues. Per germline, CDR1 DFQATT and CDR2 SNEGSKA (reference sequence). V lost 1 base to trimming and J lost 0 bases, with 9 bases between them. The CDR3 sequence is CSARAGRYQETQYF. The CDR3 region has the DNA TGCAGTGCTAGAGCGGGCCGGTACCAAGAGACCCAGTACTTC.

As DNA, the CDR3 is TGTGCCAGCTCATTTCAAGCGGGAAACAATGAGCAGTTCTTC. Translating gives CASSFQAGNNEQFF. The chain uses TRBV6-1 and TRBJ2-1, with 7 positions matching TRBD2. Germline loops: CDR1 MNHNS, CDR2 SASEGT. The J segment lost 5 bases and the V segment lost 8 bases, leaving 9 bases of the junction unmatched. The CDR3 spans 14 residues.

Worth noting for this clonotype: A much larger clone lies a single base off, so this may be a read error. V is TRBV2 and J is TRBJ2-3; no firm D call. CDR1 is SNHLY and CDR2 is FYNNEI in the germline V gene. This CDR3 contains 11 residues. V was cut by 7 bases and J by 2 bases, with 4 bases left in between. The CDR3 bases are TGTGCCAGCACCGACACAGATACGCAGTATTTT. It encodes CASTDTDTQYF.

The J gene is TRBJ2-5, the V gene TRBV28; TRBD2 agrees at 12 bases. Germline V CDR1 and CDR2: MDHEN, SYDVKM. V dropped 11 bases and J dropped 4; count of bases not matched to a gene: 11. The CDR3 runs to 15 residues. The CDR3: CACLELAGGRETQYF. For the CDR3, the DNA is TGTGCCTGCCTTGAACTAGCGGGAGGACGAGAGACCCAGTACTTC.

This clonotype was counted only a few times. This rearrangement joins TRBV29-1 to TRBJ1-1; TRBD1 matches at 10 bases. Unmatched junction bases numbered 7, after V lost 6 bases and J lost 3 bases. CDR1 is SQVTM, CDR2 ANQGSEA, per germline. This CDR3 is built from 14 residues. DNA for the CDR3: TGCAGCGTGGAGGGACAGGGGCTCCACACTGAAGCTTTCTTT. This sequence encodes CSVEGQGLHTEAFF.

The V and J genes are TRBV10-3 and TRBJ2-1, with D unresolved. Trimming stripped 2 bases from V and 6 bases from J, with 5 bases between. CDR3 size: 12 residues. Germline assignment: CDR1 ENHRY and CDR2 SYGVKD. The chain's CDR3 is CAISEIVNEQFF. CDR3 coding DNA: TGTGCCATCAGTGAGATTGTCAATGAGCAGTTCTTC.

V is TRBV6-2 or TRBV6-3 and J is TRBJ1-3, with a weak D call TRBD1 (5 bases). The V end was cut by 6 bases, the J end by 2 bases, with 14 bases between. The CDR3 is 15 residues long. Germline V gene lookup returns CDR1 MNHEY and CDR2 SVGEGT. This chain's CDR3 is CASSTGRGPGNTIYF. The CDR3 DNA is TGTGCCAGCAGCACAGGAAGAGGGCCTGGAAACACCATATATTTT.

This clonotype showed up just a few times. The V call is TRBV4-2, the J call TRBJ1-3; D remains unclear. Germline values: CDR1 LGHNA, CDR2 YNFKEQ. Trimming shortened V by 6 bases and J by 0 bases, and 15 bases separated the two germline ends. There are 16 residues in the CDR3. CDR3 DNA sequence: TGTGCCAGCAGACACCCAGGTGGAAGCTCTGGAAACACCATATATTTT. Its protein product is CASRHPGGSSGNTIYF.

This clonotype was recorded at least ten times. V gene TRBV21-1 combines with J gene TRBJ2-7; TRBD1 is taken as the D call from the table, unchecked against the DNA. TRBV21-1 is reported as a pseudogene. The CDR3 runs to 18 residues. The CDR3 here is CASSKSSPTPQGKDEQYF. CDR3 nucleotides: TGTGCCAGCAGCAAGTCCAGTCCGACCCCACAGGGGAAAGACGAGCAGTACTTC.